This TCR beta chain is drawn from a study of beta chain features in type 1 diabetes. Study-wide points: Fewer insertions but more deletions were seen at VDJ junctions in type 1 diabetes patients. All four CD4+ subsets from Type 1 diabetes patients carried moderately but significantly shorter TCRB CDR3s. HLA effects on TCRB rearrangement stayed unresolved here.

Regarding this clone: The antigen is undetermined.

Germline V gives CDR1 LGHNA, CDR2 YNFKEQ. This CDR3 is built from 15 residues. The V and J ends lost 7 bases and 0 bases, in that order; junction bases with no gene match: 6. Since all of the isolated RNA was reverse transcribed, expressed TCRB transcripts were what got sequenced. Sequenced by immunoSEQ multiplex PCR; TCRdb stores in-frame clones only, minus some. The repertoire holds 150,000 to 160,000 clones, around 10% seen once, with roughly 2% in the top ten. Material for sequencing was central memory CD4+ T cells from blood. V gene TRBV4-2 combines with J gene TRBJ2-7, with TRBD1 matching 10 bases. The receptor was isolated from a young man in good health. CDR3 in amino acids: CASTQGQGSSYEQYF. CDR3 coding DNA: TGTGCCAGCACCCAGGGACAGGGGAGCTCCTACGAGCAGTACTTC.